The 14 T cell receptor beta chains reported below all come from one sample, sequenced in a study of T cells in narcolepsy. TCRdb's copy holds only in-frame clones and misses some; the assay was immunoSEQ multiplex PCR. The profile shows some 34,000 clones, 81% of them singletons. The sample taken for sequencing was memory (CD45RA-) CD4+ T cells from blood. Receptor source: a human donor in good health.

This rearrangement joins TRBV15 to TRBJ2-5, with D possibly being TRBD1 (6 bases). This CDR3 is built from 12 residues. Per the germline V gene, CDR1 is LNHNV and CDR2 is YYDKDF (reference sequence). V was clipped by 5 bases and J by 4 bases, with 8 bases between them. CDR3 residues: CATSAGVETQYF. DNA of the CDR3: TGTGCCACCAGCGCAGGGGTAGAGACCCAGTACTTC.

The V gene is TRBV11-2, the J gene TRBJ2-2, with 11 bases that match TRBD1. The germline CDR1 and CDR2 sequences are SGHAT and FQNNGV. The CDR3 contains 16 residues. Germline trimming cut 10 bases from V and 4 bases from J; bases unmatched to any gene: 11. CDR3 sequence: CATPKWGQGVTGELFF. The CDR3 DNA reads TGTGCCACTCCAAAGTGGGGACAGGGGGTCACCGGGGAGCTGTTTTTT.

V gene TRBV7-6 combines with J gene TRBJ1-1, with D unresolved. Trimming removed 3 bases from V and 8 bases from J, with 7 bases in between. Germline V lookup: CDR1 SGHVS, CDR2 FNYEAQ. The CDR3 sequence is 11 residues long. CDR3 DNA: TGTGCCAGCAGCTTGGGGAGGGAAGCTTTCTTT. It codes for CASSLGREAFF.

The V gene is TRBV20-1, the J gene TRBJ1-2, with a possible D match to TRBD1 (5 bases). The CDR3 loop spans 11 amino acids. The germline V gene encodes CDR1 DFQATT and CDR2 SNEGSKA (reference sequence). Trimming took off 2 bases at V and 8 bases at J, with 9 bases between the two ends. CDR3 residues: CSARSGRGYTF. CDR3 DNA: TGCAGTGCTAGATCGGGACGCGGCTACACCTTC.

This chain links TRBV15 with TRBJ2-5; 9 positions match TRBD2. V was pared by 4 bases and J by 2 bases, with 11 bases of the junction left unmatched. This CDR3 region has 17 residues. Looked up from germline, CDR1 is LNHNV and CDR2 is YYDKDF (reference sequence). The DNA of the CDR3 is TGTGCCACCAGCATAGACAGTAGGGCGGGGGGGCAAGAGACCCAGTACTTC. It is translated as CATSIDSRAGGQETQYF.

V and J are TRBV9 and TRBJ2-6; no firm D call. CDR1 and CDR2 from the germline V gene are SGDLS and YYNGEE. This CDR3 is built from 15 residues. Trimming took 0 bases from V and 4 from J, leaving 8 bases between them. CDR3 in amino acids: CASSVGSSGANVLTF. CDR3 nucleotides: TGTGCCAGCAGCGTAGGTAGCTCAGGGGCCAACGTCCTGACTTTC.

CDR3 sequence (DNA): TGTGCCAGTAGTACGGGACAGATCTACGAGCAGTACTTC. This gives the protein CASSTGQIYEQYF. The rearrangement joins TRBV19 to TRBJ2-5, with 7 bases fitting TRBD1. The end of the DNA is better explained by TRBJ2-7, so the J call may be wrong. Per germline, CDR1 LNHDA and CDR2 SQIVND (reference sequence). The CDR3 contains 13 residues.

The gene calls are TRBV13 and TRBJ1-4; maybe TRBD1 (6 bases). Germline CDR1 reads PRHDT; CDR2 reads FYEKMQ (reference sequence). The CDR3 is 14 amino acids. V was pared by 8 bases and J by 3 bases, with 13 bases between. CDR3 sequence: CASQNRGPNEKLFF. Written as DNA, the CDR3 is TGTGCCAGCCAGAACCGGGGGCCTAATGAAAAACTGTTTTTT.

This chain uses TRBV30 with TRBJ1-3; D unresolved. CDR3 length: 15 amino acids. Germline lookup yields CDR1 GTSNPN and CDR2 SVGIG (reference sequence). V lost 0 bases and J lost 0, with 9 bases in between. DNA of the CDR3: TGTGCCTGGAGTGTCGGGCCGGACTCTGGAAACACCATATATTTT. Its translation: CAWSVGPDSGNTIYF.

The chain employs TRBV27 and TRBJ1-2; TRBD1 matches 11 bases. Looked up from germline, CDR1 is MNHEY and CDR2 is SMNVEV (reference sequence). Trimming took 3 bases from V and 3 from J; bases not matched to a gene: 6. The CDR3 is 16 amino acids. The DNA of the CDR3 is TGTGCCAGCAGTTTCTCCGGACAGGGGGCTTACTATGGCTACACCTTC. It codes for CASSFSGQGAYYGYTF.

This clone was counted between two and nine times. The rearrangement joins TRBV10-1 to TRBJ2-5; 7 bases line up with TRBD1. CDR1 is WNHNN, CDR2 SYGVQD, per germline (reference sequence). J was trimmed by 5 bases and V by 5 bases; bases with no gene match: 8. The CDR3 spans 14 residues. This CDR3 is CASSTGQLGETQYF. CDR3 coding DNA: TGCGCCAGCAGTACGGGACAGCTTGGTGAGACCCAGTACTTC.

This rearrangement joins TRBV5-8 to TRBJ2-7; the D is unclear. This CDR3 is built from 11 residues. The germline V and J ends were trimmed by 2 bases and 5 bases, with 5 bases remaining between them. Germline V gives CDR1 SGHTS, CDR2 YDEGEE. CDR3 region: CASSLVDEQYF. CDR3 nucleotide sequence: TGTGCCAGCAGCTTAGTGGACGAGCAGTACTTC.

This clone has only one observation. The chain uses TRBV11-2 and TRBJ1-1, with D hard to call. Deletions cut 5 bases from V and 4 bases from J, with 17 bases between. The CDR3 extends over 15 amino acids. Per germline, CDR1 SGHAT and CDR2 FQNNGV. CDR3 amino acids: CASSLTRGRFTEAFF. CDR3 nucleotide sequence: TGTGCCAGCAGCCTCACGAGAGGGAGGTTCACTGAAGCTTTCTTT. Complete variable domain (other parts from reference TRBV11-2 and TRBJ1-1): EAGVAQSPRYKIIEKRQSVAFWCNPISGHATLYWYQQILGQGPKLLIQFQNNGVVDDSQLPKDRFSAERLKGVDSTLKIQPAKLEDSAVYLCASSLTRGRFTEAFFGQGTRLTVV.

The V gene is TRBV15, the J gene TRBJ2-1; TRBD2 agrees at 13 bases. The V segment lost 7 bases and the J segment 2 bases; nucleotides outside the gene matches: 2. The CDR3 is made up of 15 amino acids. CDR1 and CDR2 from the germline V gene are LNHNV and YYDKDF (reference sequence). The CDR3 sequence is CATKTSGGPYNEQFF. The CDR3 DNA follows: TGTGCCACCAAGACTAGCGGGGGGCCCTACAATGAGCAGTTCTTC.